These 4 T cell receptor beta chains originate from one sample sequenced in a study of post-analysis software for immune sequencing data (dated by TCRdb to 2013 to 2016). Their antigens are not known. General conclusions and limits of the study: Significantly higher frequencies in patients than in controls were found for about 5 TRBV segments, including TRBV5-6, TRBV5-1 and TRBV20-1.

The library was generated by PCR. TCRdb shows the sequencer as Illumina HiSeq 2500. To reduce PCR and sequencing biases, unique molecular identifiers were incorporated into the TCR beta cDNA libraries. TCRdb applied fastp at Q25 and MiXCR to the public reads, then kept only in-frame beta chains. A single entry per CDR3 protein holds the most common genes and DNA from its merged rows. The sample table shows 450,000 to 650,000 distinct CDR3 sequences, and 44% are seen once. Around 1.7% of the sample is in the top ten clones. The material sequenced was blood. These receptors were collected from a girl aged 5-17 years with multiple sclerosis.

To note about this clonotype: At one end the junction does not follow the germline gene, possibly because of a read error. The chain is built from TRBV10-3 and TRBJ1-1; 9 positions agree with TRBD1. Germline V gene lookup returns CDR1 ENHRY and CDR2 SYGVKD. The CDR3 sequence is 14 residues long. The CDR3 spells CAISATGGSTEAFF. CDR3 DNA: TGCGCCATCAGCGCCACAGGGGGCTCTACTGAAGCTTTCTTT.

In this sample, this clonotype turned up a few times. V gene TRBV2 combines with J gene TRBJ2-1; D gene unclear. The CDR3 is 16 residues long. Trimming cost V 0 bases and J 4 bases, with 13 bases left between them. CDR1 and CDR2 (germline): SNHLY, FYNNEI. This CDR3 reads CASSEAVYTQYNEQFF. The DNA of the CDR3 is TGTGCCAGCAGTGAAGCGGTTTACACTCAATACAATGAGCAGTTCTTC.

This clonotype occurred once. A read error may produce the germline difference seen at one junction end. The chain recombines TRBV18 with TRBJ2-5, with no clear D. The CDR3 is made up of 12 amino acids. Germline CDR1 KGHSH, CDR2 LQKENI. The DNA for the CDR3 is TGTGCCAGCTCACCAGGGCAAGGGACCCAGTACTTC. It translates to CASSPGQGTQYF. Combining the CDR3 with reference TRBV18 and TRBJ2-5 gives the whole variable domain NAGVMQNPRHLVRRRGQEARLRCSPMKGHSHVYWYRQLPEEGLKFMVYLQKENIIDESGMPKERFSAEFPKEGPSILRIQQVVRGDSAAYFCASSPGQGTQYFGPGTRLLVL.

The rearrangement joins TRBV6-4 to TRBJ1-2; perhaps TRBD1 as D (5 bases). Trimming removed 6 bases at V and 4 bases at J, with 15 bases between. The germline CDR1 and CDR2 sequences are MRHNA and SNTAGT. This CDR3 is 14 amino acids long. DNA of the CDR3: TGTGCCAGCAGCCCCTCGGGGGGAGGCTATGGCTACACCTTC. Its protein is CASSPSGGGYGYTF.